Listed here are 3 T cell receptor beta chains from one sample, sequenced in a study of T cells after posttransplantation cyclophosphamide. The method was immunoSEQ multiplex PCR; TCRdb's version includes in-frame clones alone and lacks a portion of them. The sample contains 10,000 to 15,000 clones, roughly 2% of which appear only once. Treatment was busulfan-fludarabine conditioning, a marrow graft, and cyclophosphamide on days +3 and +4. Source: PBMCs, taken after allogeneic stem cell transplant with posttransplant cyclophosphamide. The receptors stem from a male patient in his 30s who received an allogeneic stem cell transplant from a related donor, was CMV-positive, and had no GVHD. Some T cells may be provided by the graft donor.

This clone has just a few counts. DNA for the CDR3: TGTGCCAGCCGGACCGGGGGGGCCGGGGAGCTGTTTTTT. It specifies CASRTGGAGELFF. This chain joins TRBV2 and TRBJ2-2; TRBD2 aligns across 8 bases. The V gene's germline CDR1 is SNHLY and CDR2 FYNNEI. This CDR3 spans 13 amino acids. The trim removed 8 bases at V and 6 bases at J, leaving 5 bases unmatched. Complete variable domain (other parts from reference TRBV2 and TRBJ2-2): EPEVTQTPSHQVTQMGQEVILRCVPISNHLYFYWYRQILGQKVEFLVSFYNNEISEKSEIFDDQFSVERPDGSNFTLKIRSTKLEDSAMYFCASRTGGAGELFFGEGSRLTVL.

V is TRBV5-6 and J is TRBJ1-2, with 8 bases matching TRBD1. Trimming removed 4 bases from V and 7 bases from J; junction bases left unmatched: 9. Germline V lookup: CDR1 SGHDT, CDR2 YYEEEE. The CDR3 spans 14 residues. The CDR3: CASSDAGGACGYTF. The CDR3 region has the DNA TGTGCCAGCAGCGATGCAGGGGGCGCTTGTGGCTACACCTTC.

The V and J genes are TRBV18 and TRBJ2-3; D call uncertain. V was pared by 0 bases and J by 2 bases, with 6 bases between. This CDR3 is 14 amino acids long. Per germline, CDR1 KGHSH and CDR2 LQKENI. In DNA form, the CDR3 reads TGTGCCAGCTCACCACCGTGGGCCACAGATACGCAGTATTTT. It is translated as CASSPPWATDTQYF.